This T cell receptor (beta chain) appears in the sequencing data of a study of blood T cell repertoires in COVID-19. Overall study context: Acute-phase and convalescent COVID-19 samples originated in the United States, Italy and Spain.

Methods used by the authors: Reference gene primer amplification yielded estimated nucleated cell counts. Using immunoSEQ multiplex PCR, the repertoire was profiled, and TCRdb retains in-frame clones only, with some absent. For V, J and clone size, that table is used; D and trimming come from the DNA. Found here are about 170,000 clones, 83% of them singletons; the top ten hold 4.4%. Residents of 24 US areas, aged about 18 to 95 years, made up the participants. Assignments of participants to cohorts depended upon their own reported clinical history. The CDR3 sequence is 15 residues long. Losses at the gene ends were 4 bases for V and 7 bases for J; bases not matched to a gene: 7. Germline values: CDR1 MGHRA, CDR2 YSYEKL. This clone was observed once.

The sample was PBMCs or T cells enriched from blood (not recorded which). The receptor comes from a woman in her fifties or sixties who had recovered from COVID-19. V gene TRBV4-1 combines with J gene TRBJ2-1; 10 positions match TRBD1. The CDR3 here is CASSRGTGVVNEQFF. CDR3 coding DNA: TGCGCCAGCAGCCGCGGGACAGGGGTAGTAAATGAGCAGTTCTTC.